The TCR beta chain described here comes from a study of blood T cell repertoires in COVID-19. The wider study: Samples of COVID-19 (acute and convalescent) were obtained from the United States, Italy and Spain. From T cells, B-cell-depleted T cells, or PBMCs came the material, which was cDNA or gDNA.

In this sample, this clone turned up once. Germline V gene lookup returns CDR1 KGHSH and CDR2 LQKENI. V lost 0 bases and J 6 bases, leaving 15 bases between the germline ends. This CDR3 is built from 15 residues. In the study's own analysis: How many nucleated cells were present was estimated from reference gene primer amplification. Sequencing used immunoSEQ multiplex PCR; TCRdb keeps in-frame clones, though not all of them. V, J and clone size are taken as reported in that table, and D and trimming were inferred from the DNA itself. The sample has roughly 96,000 clones, 75% to 85% seen once. The source material was peripheral blood. The gene calls are TRBV18 and TRBJ2-7; no clear D. This clonotype was sampled from a man aged 55 to 70 with acute or convalescent COVID-19. CDR3 sequence: CASSPPSQPVTEQYF. The CDR3 DNA sequence: TGTGCCAGCTCACCACCGTCACAGCCCGTTACCGAGCAGTACTTC.